Reported below is one T cell receptor (beta chain). What it binds is unknown. This sample stems from a study of T cell responses to AZD1222 COVID-19 vaccine. Study-wide results and limits: Clonal diversity was possibly underestimated; the donors were predominantly white British and more often female.

The ends were cut back, 7 bases at V and 6 bases at J, with 17 bases in the middle. The germline V gene has CDR1 ENHRY and CDR2 SYGVKD. This CDR3 has 14 residues. Sequencing used immunoSEQ multiplex PCR; TCRdb keeps in-frame clones, though not all of them. The repertoire consists of 150,000 or so clones, with under 90% occurring once and the leading ten covering 5.5% to 7%. This clonotype originated in an adult in good health. The chain is built from TRBV10-3 and TRBJ2-3; D possibly corresponds to TRBD2 (6 bases). This sample comprised peripheral blood, obtained on day 0 of AZD1222 vaccination. The CDR3 DNA is TGTGCCATCACTGGGACTGGAGCTGGGGATACGCAGTATTTT. Translating it yields CAITGTGAGDTQYF.